Shown below are 23 T cell receptor beta chains from a single sample sequenced in a study of blood T cell repertoires in COVID-19. Measured with immunoSEQ multiplex PCR; TCRdb has only the in-frame clones, and not every one. The table has approximately 82,000 clones, roughly 91% seen once. The source material was PBMCs or T cells enriched from blood (not recorded which). The source of these receptors is a woman between 50 and 59 years old with acute COVID-19.

This rearrangement joins TRBV7-2 to TRBJ2-3, with D possibly TRBD1 on 5 matching bases. CDR1 and CDR2 (germline): SGHTA, FQGNSA. Trimming stripped 5 bases from V and 3 bases from J, with 12 bases between. The CDR3 has 14 residues. CDR3 DNA sequence: TGTGCCAGCAGCCCACCAGGGTTTACAGATACGCAGTATTTT. It encodes CASSPPGFTDTQYF.

The gene calls are TRBV6-6 and TRBJ1-1, with TRBD1 matching over 9 bases. This CDR3 region has 11 residues. Germline trimming cut 11 bases from V and 4 bases from J; bases unmatched to any gene: 2. Germline V CDR1 and CDR2: MNHNY, SVGAGI (reference sequence). The CDR3 loop reads CAVQGATEAFF. CDR3 nucleotide sequence: TGTGCCGTACAGGGGGCCACTGAAGCTTTCTTT.

V usage is TRBV7-9 and J usage is TRBJ1-4; D is ambiguous. Trimming stripped 2 bases from V and 1 base from J, with 8 bases between. The CDR3 sequence is 15 residues long. Looked up from germline, CDR1 is SEHNR and CDR2 is FQNEAQ (reference sequence). This CDR3 is CASSLMGGTNEKLFF. In DNA, the CDR3 is TGTGCCAGCAGCTTAATGGGAGGAACTAATGAAAAACTGTTTTTT.

The chain links TRBV18 to TRBJ1-5; TRBD1 matches at 8 bases. Germline V lookup: CDR1 KGHSH, CDR2 LQKENI. The CDR3 consists of 16 residues. The junction had 11 bases not matched to a gene; V was cut back by 6 bases and J by 4 bases. CDR3 protein: CASSNQETGANQPQHF. In nucleotides, the CDR3 is TGTGCCAGCTCTAACCAGGAGACAGGGGCGAATCAGCCCCAGCATTTT.

The chain joins TRBV27 to TRBJ1-6; D perhaps matches TRBD1 (5 bases). This CDR3 has 16 amino acids. V was trimmed by 6 bases and J by 6 bases, leaving 18 bases between them. Germline V gives CDR1 MNHEY, CDR2 SMNVEV (reference sequence). For the CDR3, the DNA is TGTGCCAGCAGACGGGGGACCACAGAGAGTAATTCACCCCTCCACTTT. It specifies CASRRGTTESNSPLHF.

This rearrangement joins TRBV6-2 or TRBV6-3 to TRBJ2-5, with D possibly TRBD2 on 11 matching bases. The V gene's germline CDR1 is MNHEY and CDR2 SVGEGT. The CDR3 extends over 18 amino acids. Trimming cost V 6 bases and J 2 bases, with 25 bases left between them. This chain's CDR3 is CASSLRQGASGRQETQYF. In DNA, the CDR3 is TGTGCCAGCAGCCTTCGACAGGGGGCTAGCGGGAGGCAAGAGACCCAGTACTTC.

The V gene is TRBV7-8, the J gene TRBJ2-1; 7 bases align to TRBD2. There are 20 residues in the CDR3. CDR1 and CDR2 from the germline V gene are SGHVS and FQNEAQ. V lost 5 bases, J lost 5 bases, and 24 bases stayed unmatched. CDR3 loop: CASSVRASNGRSLPNNEQFF. The CDR3 DNA is TGTGCCAGCAGCGTTAGAGCCTCTAACGGGAGGTCGCTACCAAACAATGAGCAGTTCTTC.

Concerning this clone itself: One end of the junction fails to match germline, which may point to a read error. V gene TRBV7-7 combines with J gene TRBJ2-3, with D perhaps TRBD2 (6 bases). The germline V gene encodes CDR1 SSHAT and CDR2 FNYEAQ (reference sequence). This CDR3 has 16 residues. The CDR3 spells CASSSGRRGNLDTQYF. The CDR3 DNA reads as TGTGCTAGCAGCTCCGGTCGGAGGGGTAACTTGGATACGCAGTATTTT.

The chain carries TRBV29-1 and TRBJ1-2; TRBD1 is a possible D gene (5 bases). The germline CDR1 and CDR2 sequences are SQVTM and ANQGSEA. This CDR3 contains 12 residues. V lost 6 bases and J 7 bases, leaving 15 bases between the germline ends. The CDR3 DNA is TGCAGCGTCGACCGGGAGGGACGTGGCTACACCTTC. It yields the protein CSVDREGRGYTF.

The gene calls are TRBV5-1 and TRBJ2-1; tentative D call: TRBD1 (5 bases). This CDR3 spans 15 amino acids. Germline V gene sequence: CDR1 SGHRS, CDR2 YFSETQ. V was pared by 4 bases and J by 7 bases, with 18 bases between. CDR3 in amino acids: CASSPYGPQGNEQFF. The CDR3 DNA is TGCGCCAGCAGCCCCTACGGCCCGCAGGGAAATGAGCAGTTCTTC. Drawing the rest from reference TRBV5-1 and TRBJ2-1, the complete variable domain is KAGVTQTPRYLIKTRGQQVTLSCSPISGHRSVSWYQQTPGQGLQFLFEYFSETQRNKGNFPGRFSGRQFSNSRSEMNVSTLELGDSALYLCASSPYGPQGNEQFFGPGTRLTVL.

The rearrangement uses TRBV11-3 and TRBJ1-1, with a tentative D call TRBD1 (6 bases). The V gene's germline CDR1 is SGHNT and CDR2 YENEEA. The CDR3 totals 15 residues. The V end was cut by 5 bases, the J end by 1 base, with 14 bases between. The CDR3, as DNA: TGTGCCAGCAGCCCATCAGGGGACGGGAACACTGAAGCTTTCTTT. Amino acids: CASSPSGDGNTEAFF.

V usage is TRBV5-5 and J usage is TRBJ2-3, with no clear D. Trimming cost V 4 bases and J 6 bases, with 15 bases left between them. Germline V CDR1 and CDR2: SGHKS, YYEKEE (reference sequence). The CDR3 consists of 14 residues. CDR3 amino acids: CASSNPTGGDTQYF. The CDR3 nucleotides read TGTGCCAGCAGCAACCCAACGGGTGGTGATACGCAGTATTTT.

The chain carries TRBV11-2 and TRBJ2-1; a weak D match, TRBD1 (6 bases). The CDR3 runs to 14 residues. V gave up 2 bases and J gave up 5 bases, with 10 bases separating them. Per the germline V gene, CDR1 is SGHAT and CDR2 is FQNNGV. CDR3 in amino acids: CASSLRRTDNEQFF. CDR3 nucleotide sequence: TGTGCCAGCAGCTTACGCCGGACAGACAATGAGCAGTTCTTC.

The chain uses TRBV6-5 and TRBJ2-1; the match to TRBD1 covers 8 bases. The CDR3 has 14 residues. Germline V CDR1 and CDR2: MNHEY, SVGAGI. V shed 2 bases, J shed 5 bases, and the junction held 2 bases outside the gene matches. The CDR3, as DNA: TGTGCCAGCAGTTACCAGGGGGCCGACAATGAGCAGTTCTTC. Protein: CASSYQGADNEQFF.

V and J are TRBV7-2 and TRBJ2-7; 9 bases match TRBD2. Trimming at V came to 2 bases and at J to 3 bases, leaving 5 bases not matched to a gene. Per germline, CDR1 SGHTA and CDR2 FQGNSA. CDR3 length: 15 amino acids. The CDR3 DNA is TGTGCCAGCAGCTTATTACTAGCGGGTTACTACGAGCAGTACTTC. It is translated as CASSLLLAGYYEQYF.

V and J are TRBV2 and TRBJ2-5; D remains unclear. V was pared by 4 bases and J by 1 base, with 7 bases between. The germline gives CDR1 SNHLY, CDR2 FYNNEI. The CDR3 spans 13 residues. The CDR3 sequence: CASSGSVQETQYF. The CDR3 bases are TGTGCCAGCAGTGGGTCGGTCCAAGAGACCCAGTACTTC.

The V and J genes are TRBV19 and TRBJ1-2; 8 bases align to TRBD1. With V trimmed by 3 bases and J by 1 base, 7 bases remained unmatched. Per the germline V gene, CDR1 is LNHDA and CDR2 is SQIVND (reference sequence). The CDR3 totals 16 residues. The CDR3 loop reads CASSIAQGVFNYGYTF. The CDR3 DNA follows: TGTGCCAGTAGTATCGCACAGGGGGTTTTTAACTATGGCTACACCTTC. The full variable domain, its missing parts supplied by reference TRBV19 and TRBJ1-2, is DGGITQSPKYLFRKEGQNVTLSCEQNLNHDAMYWYRQDPGQGLRLIYYSQIVNDFQKGDIAEGYSVSREKKESFPLTVTSAQKNPTAFYLCASSIAQGVFNYGYTFGSGTRLTVV.

J is TRBJ1-4 and V is TRBV5-1; D perhaps matches TRBD1 (6 bases). V lost 4 bases and J lost 8, with 15 bases in between. Germline CDR1 and CDR2: SGHRS and YFSETQ. This CDR3 region has 14 residues. CDR3 sequence reads: CASSQDSSREKLFF. The CDR3 region has the DNA TGCGCCAGCAGCCAGGACAGCTCCCGGGAAAAACTGTTTTTT.

This chain connects TRBV27 to TRBJ1-4; tentative D call: TRBD1 (5 bases). Germline CDR1 is MNHEY and CDR2 is SMNVEV (reference sequence). The V end was cut by 5 bases, the J end by 8 bases, with 21 bases between. CDR3 size: 16 residues. The CDR3 sequence is CASSEPGTQGEEKLFF. CDR3 bases: TGTGCCAGCAGTGAACCTGGGACTCAGGGAGAGGAAAAACTGTTTTTT.

V and J are TRBV5-4 and TRBJ2-1; 11 nucleotides align to TRBD2. The CDR3 length is 15 residues. J gave up 8 bases and V 4 bases, and 8 bases lay outside the gene matches. Germline CDR1 reads SGHNT; CDR2 reads YYREEE (reference sequence). The CDR3 sequence: CASSLIAGGRDEQFF. In nucleotides, the CDR3 is TGTGCCAGCAGCCTAATAGCGGGAGGGCGGGATGAGCAGTTCTTC.

This sequence joins TRBV7-9 and TRBJ1-2; TRBD1 might be the D (5 bases). The CDR3 has 15 amino acids. Germline values: CDR1 SEHNR, CDR2 FQNEAQ (reference sequence). The V end was cut by 5 bases, the J end by 3 bases, with 16 bases between. CDR3 protein: CASSQRVGQDYGYTF. The CDR3 DNA is TGTGCCAGCAGCCAAAGGGTGGGGCAGGACTATGGCTACACCTTC.

This chain uses TRBV4-3 with TRBJ2-2, with TRBD2 identical over 9 bases. Germline V gives CDR1 LGHNA, CDR2 YSLEER. This CDR3 has 17 amino acids. V shed 1 base and J 1 base; nucleotides not matched to a gene: 4. CDR3 DNA sequence: TGCGCCAGCAGCCAAGGTGGTAGCGGGAGGAACACCGGGGAGCTGTTTTTT. This codes for CASSQGGSGRNTGELFF.

The chain links TRBV6-5 to TRBJ2-1, with 7 bases identical to TRBD2. V gave up 6 bases and J gave up 4 bases; unmatched junction bases: 6. Looked up from germline, CDR1 is MNHEY and CDR2 is SVGAGI. This CDR3 comprises 14 residues. DNA of the CDR3: TGTGCCAGCAGGCGGGAGATCGCATACAATGAGCAGTTCTTC. Its protein product is CASRREIAYNEQFF.